This TCR beta chain was sequenced during a study of shared clonotypes between healthy human individuals. The V end was cut by 4 bases, the J end by 2 bases, with 3 bases between. The CDR3 length is 12 residues. Looked up from germline, CDR1 is SGHAT and CDR2 is FQNNGV. The table came from immunoSEQ multiplex PCR; TCRdb's copy has only in-frame clones and leaves some out. Of under 850,000 clones listed, approximately 92% are singletons. Cells designated naive CD8 were CD45RO-negative and were positively selected for CCR7, with terminally differentiated effector memory CD45RA+ cells excluded. V usage is TRBV11-2 and J usage is TRBJ1-3; no definite D call. The receptor was isolated from a man aged 30 to 45 in good health. The source material was naive CD8+ T cells sorted from blood. The CDR3 DNA reads TGTGCCAGCAGCTCCCCTGGAAACACCATATATTTT. Encoded protein: CASSSPGNTIYF.